This T cell receptor (beta chain) was recovered during a study of CD8 T cells in ankylosing spondylitis. Findings of the study overall: Reported data indicate significant enrichment of disease-linked clones within matched ankylosing spondylitis synovial fluid. A TCR beta motif of 8 or 9 highly homologous variants appeared characteristic of ankylosing spondylitis blood.

The germline V gene encodes CDR1 DFQATT and CDR2 SNEGSKA (reference sequence). The CDR3 runs 16 residues. V lost 7 bases, J lost 5 bases, and 14 bases stayed unmatched. This clonotype was counted once. Its matching antigen is unknown. Library preparation for TCR beta used quantitative 5'-RACE with molecular barcodes. TCRdb fed the 5' RACE reads into MiXCR, producing one record per CDR3 protein. This table has about 340,000 distinct CDR3 sequences, 7% to 9% appearing once. This receptor was taken from a male donor with ankylosing spondylitis. The material sequenced was blood, either unsorted or a sorted T cell fraction (not recorded which). The V gene is TRBV20-1, the J gene TRBJ2-1; TRBD2 aligns across 10 bases. CDR3 sequence: CSVGEVAGGLHNEQFF. The CDR3 DNA reads as TGCAGTGTAGGAGAGGTAGCGGGAGGTTTACACAATGAGCAGTTCTTC.